This TCR beta chain originates from a study of blood T cell repertoires in COVID-19 (dated by TCRdb to 2018 to 2020). Background on the whole study: Collaborator samples came from the United States, Italy and Spain and covered acute and convalescent phases of COVID-19. The prospective study material was composed of cDNA or gDNA derived from T cells, B-cell-depleted T cells, or PBMCs. Deeply sampled blood TCRbeta repertoires from subjects exposed to, actively infected with, or recovered from COVID-19 were included in the dataset. The repertoires were released in a freely available public database meant as a resource for research on the immune response to SARS-CoV-2. The samples were drawn from the first 160 participants of the ongoing ImmuneRACE study and from over 950 subjects provided by 6 global collaborators. The sample metadata nearly always contained a de-identified subject ID, COVID-19 status, age in years and sex. Where available, HLA class I and class II types were obtained from metadata supplied by the sample provider rather than from assay-based typing. The investigation overall reported the following: Clinical and demographic metadata were provided uncurated, with the amount varying by source and participant.

From the cysteine through the phenylalanine, the CDR3 covers 16 amino acids. Only CDR3 DNA is held: 48 bases, read in frame from base 1. V loses 3 bases at its end and J loses 2 bases; junction bases beyond the gene matches: 5. From the germline V gene, CDR1 is SGHAT and CDR2 is FQNNGV. As to this clone: Its antigen remains unidentified. Base quality data are lacking; no much larger clone is found one base away.

Whole blood was collected in K2EDTA tubes by collaborating institutions according to the institutions' own protocols. For TCRbeta analysis, collaborator samples were shipped as frozen whole blood, as isolated PBMCs, or as DNA extracted from either sample type. TCRbeta CDR3 regions were amplified from genomic DNA using the immunoSEQ Assay, a bias-controlled multiplex PCR. Processing in the source paper ran as follows. Within the assay, amplification of reference gene primers was used to estimate how many nucleated cells each sample contained. To quantify the absolute abundance of each unique TCRbeta CDR3 rearrangement, sequence reads were collapsed and filtered. For each sample, productive Simpson clonality was calculated as the square root of Simpson's diversity index over productive rearrangements. Held by TCRdb, this immuneACCESS table contains in-frame sequences only and omits some clones. Under half of the omission traces to an unresolved V gene where checked; the cause of the rest is unknown. V, J and clone size were drawn from that table, and D and trimming were deduced from the DNA. The sample table contains 200,000 to 250,000 clones; only one count was recorded for 88% of them. Clones ranked in the top ten supply around 1.4% of the sample.

The sequenced sample was peripheral blood. The receptor comes from an elderly man with acute or convalescent COVID-19. Rearrangement joined TRBV11-2 to TRBJ2-3; TRBD2 fits 10 bases in the junction. The DNA sequence is TGTGCCAGCAGCTTCATAGCGGGAGGTTCCACAGATACGCAGTATTTT. Its amino acids are CASSFIAGGSTDTQYF.